This paragraph reports one T cell receptor beta chain. Its antigen is not identified. The data were taken from a study of T cell responses to AZD1222 COVID-19 vaccine. Overall study findings and caveats: Spike-specific TCR breadth and depth both grew after two AZD1222 doses. Donors in the cohort were predominantly white British and more often female, and clonal diversity was possibly underestimated. There were repertoire samples only from the period after the peak T cell response.

Data came from immunoSEQ multiplex PCR; TCRdb stores just in-frame clones and leaves some out. The sample holds under 150,000 clones, roughly 93% seen once. Germline lookup yields CDR1 SQVTM and CDR2 ANQGSEA. With 7 bases removed from V and 0 bases from J, the gap between germline ends came to 7 bases. The CDR3 is 12 amino acids. The chain links TRBV29-1 to TRBJ1-3; D not certain. The source of this sequence is an adult in good health. Source: peripheral blood, taken on day 0 of AZD1222 vaccination. The CDR3 bases are TGCAGCGCCGAATTCTCTGGAAACACCATATATTTT. The encoded protein is CSAEFSGNTIYF.